This paragraph covers one TCR beta chain sequence. The antigen is undetermined. The entry originates in a study of human T cells and chemical hapten exposure. Overall study: Minor pooled library volume differences mainly drove per-sample TCR yield variation.

One entry per CDR3 protein, called by TCRdb with MiXCR from the RACE reads. This table has under 300,000 distinct CDR3 sequences, 7% to 10% appearing once. Germline V gene sequence: CDR1 MNHNS, CDR2 SASEGT. Deletions cut 0 bases from V and 1 base from J, with 6 bases between. The CDR3 has 14 amino acids. Study observations and caveats: Sensitization with DPC brought no change to TCRs above 1 in 1000 in frequency.

Regarding time point: pre-sensitization, week 0. Treatment denoted: therapeutic diphenylcyclopropenone sensitization with weekly scalp DPC. Patch tests were applied only after blood draws. The genes are TRBV6-1 and TRBJ1-1; D possibly corresponds to TRBD1 (5 bases). The receptor's source is a woman aged 35 to 49 with alopecia areata. Some clones in this sample may be carry-over from other donors' samples. The sample consisted of whole blood, taken in connection with sensitization to the hapten diphenylcyclopropenone (DPC). This CDR3 reads CASSEAGGNTEAFF. The CDR3 DNA follows: TGTGCCAGCAGTGAAGCCGGGGGGAACACTGAAGCTTTCTTT.